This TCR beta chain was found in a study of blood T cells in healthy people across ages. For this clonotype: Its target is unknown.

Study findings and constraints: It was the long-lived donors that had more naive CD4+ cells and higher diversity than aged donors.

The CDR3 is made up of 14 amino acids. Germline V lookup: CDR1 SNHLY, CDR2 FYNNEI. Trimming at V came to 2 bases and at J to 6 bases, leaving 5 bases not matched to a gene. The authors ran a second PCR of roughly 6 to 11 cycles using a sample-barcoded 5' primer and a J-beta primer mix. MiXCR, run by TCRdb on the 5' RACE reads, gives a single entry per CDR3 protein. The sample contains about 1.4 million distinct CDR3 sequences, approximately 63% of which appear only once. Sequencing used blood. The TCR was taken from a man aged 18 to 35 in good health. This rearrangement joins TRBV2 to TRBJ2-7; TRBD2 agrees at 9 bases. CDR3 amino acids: CASSEPGLAPEQYF. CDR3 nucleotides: TGTGCCAGCAGTGAACCGGGACTAGCACCCGAGCAGTACTTC.